The rows below give T cell receptor beta chains drawn from one sample of a study of CD4 and CD8 cells across lung adenocarcinoma regions. TCRdb reprocessed the PCR reads with MiXCR, giving one entry per CDR3 protein. The sample records tens of thousands of distinct CDR3 sequences, about 50% being singletons. The sample was CD4+ T cells from the center of a lung tumor. The receptor set was obtained from a male donor with lung adenocarcinoma. The CD4 and CD8 labels of this study may be unreliable. The CDR3 runs from the conserved cysteine through the conserved F or W. A D gene is named only where the DNA matches it firmly. Expanded clones get a size class; other rows say once, few or many, or leave the size out.

d_gene	abundance	v_gene	j_gene	CDR3nt	CDR3aa
TRBD2	-	TRBV7-2	TRBJ2-7	TGTGCCAGCAGCTTAGGTAGCGGGAGAACGAATGAGCAGTACTTC	CASSLGSGRTNEQYF
-	-	TRBV10-3	TRBJ2-3	TGTGCCATCAGCCCCCAGACTGGGAGCACAGATACGCTGTATTTT	CAISPQTGSTDTLYF
-	-	TRBV28	TRBJ2-1	TGTGCCAGCAGCAGCTTAGAGAATGAGCAGTTCTTC	CASSSLENEQFF
TRBD2	-	TRBV7-9	TRBJ2-1	TGTGCCAGCAGCGGGACGACTAGCGGGTACAATGAGCAGTTCTTC	CASSGTTSGYNEQFF
TRBD2	-	TRBV27	TRBJ2-5	TGTGCCTTCGTAGCGGGGCCCGCGGGCCGAGACCAAGAGACCCAGTACTTC	CAFVAGPAGRDQETQYF
TRBD2	many	TRBV28	TRBJ2-3	TGTGCCAGCAGGGTTTTCCGACTAGCGGACCGCACAGATACGCAGTATTTT	CASRVFRLADRTDTQYF
-	-	TRBV6-1	TRBJ2-5	TGTGCCAGCAGCGTCAGGGGTTCGGGGACCCAGTACTTC	CASSVRGSGTQYF
TRBD1	-	TRBV27	TRBJ2-3	TGTGCCAGCAAGGGTCTCCAGACAGGGAGCACCGGGACGCAGTATTTT	CASKGLQTGSTGTQYF
-	many	TRBV4-1	TRBJ2-5	TGCGCCAGCAGCCAAGCTTCATTGAGGGGGACAGAGACCCAGTACTTC	CASSQASLRGTETQYF
TRBD2	-	TRBV10-3	TRBJ2-4	TGTGCCATCAGGGGTGGCGGGAGTGGGATTTGGGGCAAAGATATTCAGTACTTC	CAIRGGGSGIWGKDIQYF
-	-	TRBV24-1	TRBJ1-3	TGTGCCACCGACCTCGAAATGGGGGTCTCTGGAAACACCATATATTTT	CATDLEMGVSGNTIYF
TRBD2	-	TRBV30	TRBJ2-7	TGTGCCTGGAGTCCGACAGGGGGGGTAGCGGGAGGGAAGTATGAGCAGTACTTC	CAWSPTGGVAGGKYEQYF
TRBD2	-	TRBV10-3	TRBJ2-5	TGTGCCACCACCCGGGGGGGTGACAAAGAGACCCAGTACTTT	CATTRGGDKETQYF
-	-	TRBV6-1	TRBJ2-1	TGTGCCAGCAGTGATGGGACCAGAGATGCGCAGTTCTTC	CASSDGTRDAQFF
-	many	TRBV6-4	TRBJ2-3	TGTGCCAGCAGTGACTCTAGCGGAGACACAGATACGCAGTATTTT	CASSDSSGDTDTQYF
TRBD2	medium-sized	TRBV6-1	TRBJ2-3	TGTGCCAGCAGTAAGGGGTGGGCTAGCGGGGCAAGCACAGATACGCAGTATTTT	CASSKGWASGASTDTQYF
TRBD2	-	TRBV4-1	TRBJ2-3	TGCGCCAGCAGCCCGCAACTAGCGGGAGGGGACGATACGCAGTATTTT	CASSPQLAGGDDTQYF
-	-	TRBV10-3	TRBJ2-6	TGTGCCAGCGGGGAGGCACTCACGTGGGCCAACGTCCTGAATTTC	CASGEALTWANVLNF
-	-	TRBV10-1	TRBJ2-3	TGCGGCATCAGGGGGGGGAGCGGTAAAAACATGCAGTATTTT	CGIRGGSGKNMQYF
-	few	TRBV6-1	TRBJ2-5	TGTGCCAGCAGTCCCTTGGGGGCTACGGAGACCCAGTACTTC	CASSPLGATETQYF
-	medium-sized	TRBV7-2	TRBJ2-7	TGTGCCAGCAGCCCTCGGGACTCCTACAATGAGCAGTACTTC	CASSPRDSYNEQYF
TRBD1	many	TRBV6-1	TRBJ2-5	TGTGCCAGCAGTGCAGGACAGGAGGAGACCCAGTACTTC	CASSAGQEETQYF